A single sample is the source of the 9 T cell receptor beta chains below, sequenced in a study of PD-L1 blockade in urothelial cancer (dated by TCRdb to about 2017). Libraries were built with the immunoSEQ multiplex PCR assay. Held by TCRdb, this immuneACCESS table contains in-frame sequences only and omits some clones. Under half of the omission traces to an unresolved V gene where checked; the cause of the rest is unknown. This sample lists 35,000 to 45,000 clones; 90% were detected once. Together, the top ten hold approximately 8.3% of the sample. Sequencing was performed on PBMCs, taken around atezolizumab (anti-PD-L1) treatment. The receptors come from a man aged 65-85 years with urothelial cancer.

The chain recombines TRBV9 with TRBJ1-1; D not certain. Trimming took off 0 bases at V and 1 base at J, with 7 bases between the two ends. Per germline, CDR1 SGDLS and CDR2 YYNGEE. The CDR3 runs to 14 residues. As DNA, the CDR3 is TGTGCCAGCAGCGTAGACGGCGGGAACACTGAAGCTTTCTTT. Its translation: CASSVDGGNTEAFF.

The CDR3 region is CASSMPDRSGNTIYF. CDR3 DNA: TGTGCCAGTAGTATGCCCGACAGATCTGGAAACACCATATATTTT. V is TRBV19 and J is TRBJ1-3; tentative D call: TRBD1 (5 bases). CDR3 size: 15 residues. The germline gives CDR1 LNHDA, CDR2 SQIVND (reference sequence). Trimming cost V 3 bases and J 1 base, with 10 bases left between them.

The rearrangement links TRBV27 to TRBJ1-2; 9 nucleotides align to TRBD1. Germline loops: CDR1 MNHEY, CDR2 SMNVEV (reference sequence). V lost 4 bases, J lost 8 bases, and 2 bases stayed unmatched. The CDR3 has 12 residues. CDR3 in DNA: TGTGCCAGCAGTTCAACAGGGGGCGGCTACACCTTC. This codes for CASSSTGGGYTF.

The rearrangement joins TRBV28 to TRBJ2-7, with TRBD2 matching 8 bases. The CDR3 runs to 15 residues. Germline V lookup: CDR1 MDHEN, CDR2 SYDVKM. With V trimmed by 6 bases and J by 7 bases, 14 bases remained unmatched. The CDR3 loop is CASSHRGTRMREQYF. The CDR3 DNA follows: TGTGCCAGCAGCCATCGGGGGACTAGGATGAGGGAGCAGTACTTC. The whole variable domain, remainder taken from reference TRBV28 and TRBJ2-7, is DVKVTQSSRYLVKRTGEKVFLECVQDMDHENMFWYRQDPGLGLRLIYFSYDVKMKEKGDIPEGYSVSREKKERFSLILESASTNQTSMYLCASSHRGTRMREQYFGPGTRLTVT.

The CDR3 here is CASSYSNGGIEKLFF. The CDR3 region has the DNA TGTGCCAGCAGTTACTCAAACGGAGGGATTGAAAAACTGTTTTTT. The chain employs TRBV6-5 and TRBJ1-4; no clear D. Per germline, CDR1 MNHEY and CDR2 SVGAGI. The CDR3 covers 15 residues. V lost 0 bases, J lost 7 bases, and 12 bases lay in between.

This chain joins TRBV6-6 and TRBJ2-1, with 14 nucleotides matching TRBD2. The CDR3 contains 16 residues. CDR1 MNHNY and CDR2 SVGAGI come from the germline V gene (reference sequence). With V trimmed by 6 bases and J by 6 bases, 7 bases remained unmatched. This CDR3 is CASRELGLAGANEQFF. In DNA, the CDR3 is TGTGCCAGCAGAGAACTGGGACTAGCGGGAGCCAATGAGCAGTTCTTC.

The chain uses TRBV28 and TRBJ2-3; TRBD2 aligns across 9 bases. The ends lost 5 bases at V and 12 bases at J; junction bases unmatched: 9. The length of the CDR3 is 13 residues. Germline lookup yields CDR1 MDHEN and CDR2 SYDVKM. CDR3 amino acids: CASSPPAGGPQYF. The CDR3 DNA reads TGTGCCAGCAGTCCGCCGGCGGGAGGGCCCCAGTATTTT. Full variable domain (missing parts from reference TRBV28 and TRBJ2-3): DVKVTQSSRYLVKRTGEKVFLECVQDMDHENMFWYRQDPGLGLRLIYFSYDVKMKEKGDIPEGYSVSREKKERFSLILESASTNQTSMYLCASSPPAGGPQYFGPGTRLTVL.

V and J are TRBV15 and TRBJ1-2; TRBD1 matches 7 bases. The V gene end was trimmed by 0 bases and the J gene end by 5 bases; junction bases not matched to a gene: 6. Germline CDR1 reads LNHNV; CDR2 reads YYDKDF (reference sequence). The CDR3 is made up of 15 amino acids. The CDR3 DNA follows: TGTGCCACCAGCAGAGATAGCGGGACAGCATATGGCTACACCTTC. Its protein is CATSRDSGTAYGYTF.

The chain has TRBV27 and TRBJ2-3; 7 bases are shared with TRBD1. The CDR3 has 16 residues. The germline gives CDR1 MNHEY, CDR2 SMNVEV (reference sequence). Germline trimming cut 3 bases from V and 2 bases from J; bases unmatched to any gene: 8. The CDR3, as DNA: TGTGCCAGCAGTTTTGAGGGGGCTACAGTCACAGATACGCAGTATTTT. Translated: CASSFEGATVTDTQYF.